This T cell receptor beta chain is from a study of T cell repertoires in cytomegalovirus infection. Study-wide context: Recently described HLA-C-restricted plus well-studied HLA-B-restricted CMV epitopes were used.

Details on this clonotype: As yet, its antigen is unknown.

TCRdb ran MiXCR on the reads and lists one entry per CDR3 protein. The data show around 100,000 distinct CDR3 sequences, under 55% seen once. The clonotype comes from a human donor in good health (CMV status not recorded). Some clones in this sample may be carry-over from other donors' samples. The input for sequencing was CD8+ T cells from cultured PBMCs, taken from culture after CMV antigen stimulation.

The CDR3 reads CASSHAVGGGNTNEQFF. The CDR3 DNA follows: TGTGCCAGCAGCCACGCGGTTGGGGGAGGGAATACCAATGAGCAGTTCTTC. This chain connects TRBV4-2 to TRBJ2-1; TRBD2 matches at 7 bases. V lost 3 bases and J lost 6; bases outside the gene matches: 14. The CDR3 contains 17 residues. The germline gives CDR1 LGHNA, CDR2 YNFKEQ.